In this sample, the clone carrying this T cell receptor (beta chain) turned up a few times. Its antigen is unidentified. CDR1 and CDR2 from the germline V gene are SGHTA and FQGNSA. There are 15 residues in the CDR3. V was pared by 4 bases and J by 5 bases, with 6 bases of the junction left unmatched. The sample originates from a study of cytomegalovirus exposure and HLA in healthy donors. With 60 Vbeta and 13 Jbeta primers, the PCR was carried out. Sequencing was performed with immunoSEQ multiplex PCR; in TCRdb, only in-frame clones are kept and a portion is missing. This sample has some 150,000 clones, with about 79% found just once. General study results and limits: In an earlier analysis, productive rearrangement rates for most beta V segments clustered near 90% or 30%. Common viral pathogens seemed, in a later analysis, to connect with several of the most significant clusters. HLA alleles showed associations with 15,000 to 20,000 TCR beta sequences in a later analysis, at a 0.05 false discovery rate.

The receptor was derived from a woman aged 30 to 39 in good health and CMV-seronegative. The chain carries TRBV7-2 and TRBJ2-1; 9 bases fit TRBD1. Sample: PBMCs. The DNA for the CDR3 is TGTGCCAGCAGCTCCGGACAGGGGTCCGACAATGAGCAGTTCTTC. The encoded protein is CASSSGQGSDNEQFF. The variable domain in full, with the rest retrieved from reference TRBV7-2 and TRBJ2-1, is GAGVSQSPSNKVTEKGKDVELRCDPISGHTALYWYRQSLGQGLEFLIYFQGNSAPDKSGLPSDRFSAERTGGSVSTLTIQRTQQEDSAVYLCASSSGQGSDNEQFFGPGTRLTVL.